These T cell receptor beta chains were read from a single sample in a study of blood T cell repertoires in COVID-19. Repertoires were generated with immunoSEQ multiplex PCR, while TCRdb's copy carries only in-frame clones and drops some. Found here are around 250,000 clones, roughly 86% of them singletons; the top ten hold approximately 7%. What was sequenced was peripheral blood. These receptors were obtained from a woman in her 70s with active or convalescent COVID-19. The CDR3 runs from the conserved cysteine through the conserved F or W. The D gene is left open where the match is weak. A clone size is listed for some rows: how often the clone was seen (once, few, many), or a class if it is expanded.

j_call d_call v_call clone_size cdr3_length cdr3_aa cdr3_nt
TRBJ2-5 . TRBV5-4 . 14 CASSLGTVEETQYF TGTGCCAGCAGCTTGGGTACGGTAGAAGAGACCCAGTACTTC
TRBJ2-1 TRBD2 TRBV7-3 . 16 CASSFNSGGVYNEQFF TGTGCCAGCAGCTTTAATAGCGGGGGGGTCTACAATGAGCAGTTCTTC
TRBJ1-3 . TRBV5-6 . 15 CASSLVSLSGNTIYF TGTGCCAGCAGCTTGGTCAGTCTCTCTGGAAACACCATATATTTT
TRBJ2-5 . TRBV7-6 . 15 CASSTLGAGRGAQYF TGTGCCAGTTCCACCTTAGGGGCGGGAAGAGGGGCCCAGTACTTC
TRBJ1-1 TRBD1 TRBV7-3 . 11 CASKGASEAFF TGTGCCAGCAAGGGGGCCAGCGAAGCTTTCTTT
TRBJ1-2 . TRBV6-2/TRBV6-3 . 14 CASSNSEGRYGYTF TGTGCCAGCAGTAACTCGGAGGGGAGATATGGCTACACCTTC
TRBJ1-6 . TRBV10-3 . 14 CAISDGANNSPLHF TGTGCCATCAGTGATGGGGCAAACAATTCACCCCTCCACTTT
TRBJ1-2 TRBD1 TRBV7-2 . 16 CASSERSPGGAGGYTF TGTGCCAGCAGCGAGAGATCTCCAGGGGGCGCGGGGGGCTACACCTTC
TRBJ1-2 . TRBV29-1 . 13 CSVSLPRTVSYTF TGCAGCGTTTCCCTTCCCCGGACAGTGAGCTACACCTTC
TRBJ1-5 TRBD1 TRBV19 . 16 CASRTLQGAQEQPQHF TGTGCCAGTAGGACTCTTCAGGGGGCGCAGGAGCAGCCCCAGCATTTT
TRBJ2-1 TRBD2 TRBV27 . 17 CASSKSLGASGGVEQFF TGTGCCAGCAGCAAATCTCTTGGGGCTAGCGGGGGGGTTGAGCAGTTCTTC
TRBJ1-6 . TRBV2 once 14 CARSLQGVNSPLHF TGTGCCAGGAGCCTTCAGGGCGTTAATTCACCCCTCCACTTT
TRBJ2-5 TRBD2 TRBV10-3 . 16 CAISESTPGGGETQYF TGTGCCATCAGTGAGTCGACCCCGGGAGGGGGAGAGACCCAGTACTTC
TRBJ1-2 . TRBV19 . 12 CASSRELGGYTF TGTGCCAGTAGTCGGGAGTTGGGAGGCTACACCTTC
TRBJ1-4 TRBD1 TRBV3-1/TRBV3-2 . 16 CASSPAYGTGDEKLFF TGTGCCAGCAGCCCCGCCTACGGGACAGGGGATGAAAAACTGTTTTTT
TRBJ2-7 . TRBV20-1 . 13 CSASLRLGGEQYF TGCAGTGCTAGTCTCCGGCTTGGCGGGGAGCAGTACTTC
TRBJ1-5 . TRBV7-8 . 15 CASSRTEYSNQPQHF TGTGCCAGCAGCCGGACAGAATATAGCAATCAGCCCCAGCATTTT
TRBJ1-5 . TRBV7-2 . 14 CASSTPREDQPQHF TGTGCCAGCAGCACGCCCCGGGAGGATCAGCCCCAGCATTTT
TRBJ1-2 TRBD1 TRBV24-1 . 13 CATSPGQGAGYTF TGTGCCACCAGCCCCGGACAGGGGGCTGGCTACACCTTC
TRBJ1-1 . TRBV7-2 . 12 CASSPTGREAFF TGTGCCAGCAGCCCGACAGGACGAGAAGCTTTCTTT
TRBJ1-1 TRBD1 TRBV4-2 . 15 CASSQGQGMNTEAFF TGTGCCAGCAGCCAAGGACAGGGCATGAACACTGAAGCTTTCTTT
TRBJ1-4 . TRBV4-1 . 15 CASSLPGSTNEKLFF TGCGCCAGCAGCCTCCCGGGTTCAACTAATGAAAAACTGTTTTTT
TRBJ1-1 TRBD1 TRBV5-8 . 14 CASSLEGARTEAFF TGTGCCAGCAGCCTGGAGGGGGCGCGCACTGAAGCTTTCTTT
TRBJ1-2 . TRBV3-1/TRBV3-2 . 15 CASSQVPGGNYGYTF TGTGCCAGCAGCCAAGTCCCGGGGGGCAACTATGGCTACACCTTC
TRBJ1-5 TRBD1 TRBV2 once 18 CASSLGTGGRNSNQPQHF TGTGCCAGCAGTCTGGGTACAGGGGGGAGGAATAGCAATCAGCCCCAGCATTTT
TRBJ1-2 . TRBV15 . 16 CATSREGGLGANGYTF TGTGCCACCAGCAGAGAAGGTGGCCTGGGGGCTAATGGCTACACCTTC
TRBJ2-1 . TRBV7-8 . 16 CASSLGRESSYNEQFF TGTGCCAGCAGCTTGGGTCGGGAGAGCTCCTACAATGAGCAGTTCTTC
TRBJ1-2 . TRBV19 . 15 CASQLPGSTFYGYTF TGTGCCAGCCAACTCCCGGGATCGACCTTTTATGGCTACACCTTC